This TCR beta chain was captured in a study of blood T cell repertoires in COVID-19. Whole-study context: There were acute and convalescent COVID-19 samples, and they came from the United States, Italy and Spain. PBMCs, B-cell-depleted T cells, or T cells provided the cDNA or gDNA that made up the material.

Original analysis: Nucleated cell counts were estimated from reference gene primer amplification. Sequencing used immunoSEQ multiplex PCR; TCRdb keeps in-frame clones, though not all of them. The V and J calls and clone size come from that table; D and trimming were worked out from the DNA. This sample has about 210,000 clones, with roughly 90% found just once. Losses at the gene ends were 6 bases for V and 0 bases for J; bases not matched to a gene: 7. The CDR3 extends over 15 amino acids. The germline CDR1 and CDR2 sequences are LNHDA and SQIVND (reference sequence). V usage is TRBV19 and J usage is TRBJ1-1; 7 bases are a match to TRBD1. The sequencing input was peripheral blood. This clonotype was sampled from a man between 65 and 85 years old with acute or convalescent COVID-19. The CDR3 is CASRSRDSMNTEAFF. The CDR3 DNA is TGTGCCAGTAGGTCCAGGGACAGTATGAACACTGAAGCTTTCTTT.